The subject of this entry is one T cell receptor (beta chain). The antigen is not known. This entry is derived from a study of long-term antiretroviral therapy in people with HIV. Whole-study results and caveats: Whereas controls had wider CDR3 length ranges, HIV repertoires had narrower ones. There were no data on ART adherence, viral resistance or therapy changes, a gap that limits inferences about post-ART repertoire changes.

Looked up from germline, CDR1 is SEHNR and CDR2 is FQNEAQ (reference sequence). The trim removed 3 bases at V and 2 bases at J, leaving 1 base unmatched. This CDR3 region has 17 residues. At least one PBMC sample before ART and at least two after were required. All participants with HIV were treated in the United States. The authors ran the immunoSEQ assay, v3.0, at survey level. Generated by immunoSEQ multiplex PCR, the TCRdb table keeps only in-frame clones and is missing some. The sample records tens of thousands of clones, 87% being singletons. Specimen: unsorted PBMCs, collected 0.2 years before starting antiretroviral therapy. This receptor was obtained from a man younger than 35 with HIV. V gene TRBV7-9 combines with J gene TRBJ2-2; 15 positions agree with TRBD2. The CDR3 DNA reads TGTGCCAGCAGCTTGGGACTAGCGGGGGGAAACACCGGGGAGCTGTTTTTT. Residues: CASSLGLAGGNTGELFF.